Following are 15 T cell receptor beta chains from one sample sequenced in a study of shared clonotypes between healthy human individuals. Terminally differentiated effector memory CD45RA+ cells were excluded by CCR7 positive selection of CD45RO-negative cells. Here immunoSEQ multiplex PCR was the method, and the copy in TCRdb shows in-frame clones only, minus some. The table lists fewer than 800,000 clones, 92% of them singletons. Sequenced sample: naive CD8+ T cells sorted from blood. These receptor sequences come from a man between 25 and 39 years old in good health.

The chain uses TRBV6-5 and TRBJ2-7; D gene ambiguous. CDR1 and CDR2 (germline): MNHEY, SVGAGI. The CDR3 spans 11 residues. V lost 7 bases and J lost 3, with 7 bases in between. CDR3 sequence (DNA): TGTGCCAGCAATTCAGGCTACGAGCAGTACTTC. It encodes CASNSGYEQYF.

The V call is TRBV4-3, the J call TRBJ2-1; 8 bases align to TRBD2. The V gene end was trimmed by 0 bases and the J gene end by 4 bases; junction bases not matched to a gene: 14. From germline, CDR1 is LGHNA and CDR2 YSLEER. The CDR3 consists of 19 residues. The CDR3 DNA is TGCGCCAGCAGCCAAGAAAACCCGGAGATAGCGGGGACATACAATGAGCAGTTCTTC. Protein sequence: CASSQENPEIAGTYNEQFF.

The chain employs TRBV27 and TRBJ1-1; D might be TRBD1 (5 bases). Trimming pared 6 bases from V and 0 bases from J, leaving 14 bases between. The length of the CDR3 is 15 residues. Per germline, CDR1 MNHEY and CDR2 SMNVEV (reference sequence). CDR3 loop: CASRLLGVLNTEAFF. CDR3 sequence (DNA): TGTGCCAGCAGATTACTAGGGGTTTTGAACACTGAAGCTTTCTTT.

The chain carries TRBV27 and TRBJ2-7; 7 bases align to TRBD1. Germline CDR1 and CDR2: MNHEY and SMNVEV (reference sequence). Trimming at V came to 3 bases and at J to 4 bases, leaving 6 bases not matched to a gene. The CDR3 loop spans 14 amino acids. CDR3 in amino acids: CASSFYRGGYEQYF. The CDR3 region has the DNA TGTGCCAGCAGTTTCTACAGGGGCGGGTACGAGCAGTACTTC.

The genes are TRBV13 and TRBJ1-2, with D possibly being TRBD1 (5 bases). V gave up 4 bases and J gave up 5 bases, with 5 bases separating them. CDR3 length equals 11 residues. Germline lookup yields CDR1 PRHDT and CDR2 FYEKMQ (reference sequence). CDR3 sequence: CASSWGYGYTF. CDR3 nucleotides: TGTGCCAGCAGCTGGGGGTATGGCTACACCTTC.

The chain uses TRBV2 and TRBJ2-5; 10 positions agree with TRBD2. The CDR3 loop spans 16 amino acids. V gave up 4 bases and J gave up 0 bases; unmatched junction bases: 5. The germline V gene has CDR1 SNHLY and CDR2 FYNNEI. CDR3 DNA sequence: TGTGCCAGCAGTGTGGAGCTAGCGGGAGACCAAGAGACCCAGTACTTC. Translation: CASSVELAGDQETQYF.

Regarding this clone: It may be a read error: a sequence one base away is much more abundant. The gene calls are TRBV10-1 and TRBJ1-1, with D unclear. This CDR3 is 11 amino acids long. Germline V lookup: CDR1 WNHNN, CDR2 SYGVQD (reference sequence). Trimming removed 6 bases at V and 1 base at J, with 3 bases between. CDR3 bases: TGCGCCAGCAGCCGGAACACTGAAGCTTTCTTT. This gives the protein CASSRNTEAFF.

The chain has TRBV9 and TRBJ2-2, with 12 bases that match TRBD2. The CDR3 sequence is 16 residues long. V gave up 4 bases and J gave up 7 bases; unmatched junction bases: 8. Germline lookup yields CDR1 SGDLS and CDR2 YYNGEE. The CDR3 region has the DNA TGTGCCAGCAGCTCCCGGACTAGCGGGATCCACGGGGAGCTGTTTTTT. Translated: CASSSRTSGIHGELFF.

This clone has just one count. The chain combines TRBV28 with TRBJ2-1, with 10 bases matching TRBD2. Unmatched junction bases numbered 8, after V lost 6 bases and J lost 3 bases. Germline assignment: CDR1 MDHEN and CDR2 SYDVKM. The CDR3 extends over 16 amino acids. CDR3 in amino acids: CASRGSGRGLYNEQFF. As DNA, the CDR3 is TGTGCCAGCAGGGGCAGCGGGAGGGGACTCTACAATGAGCAGTTCTTC.

This clone was detected once. V is TRBV5-1 and J is TRBJ2-1; the D gene is possibly TRBD2 (5 bases). The CDR3 is 15 amino acids. Germline CDR1 is SGHRS and CDR2 is YFSETQ. Trimming pared 4 bases from V and 9 bases from J, leaving 20 bases between. In nucleotides, the CDR3 is TGCGCCAGCAGCCAACCTCAGAGGGCGCGGATTGAGCAGTTCTTC. It yields the protein CASSQPQRARIEQFF.

The CDR3 loop is CASSSRQQDEQFF. The CDR3 nucleotides are TGTGCCAGCAGCTCCAGGCAACAGGATGAGCAGTTCTTC. The V gene is TRBV13, the J gene TRBJ2-1; possible D gene TRBD1, 5 bases. This CDR3 spans 13 amino acids. Germline loops: CDR1 PRHDT, CDR2 FYEKMQ (reference sequence). Trimming stripped 4 bases from V and 8 bases from J, with 12 bases between.

V usage is TRBV28 and J usage is TRBJ2-3, with D unresolved. Trimming cost V 2 bases and J 2 bases, with 11 bases left between them. The germline V gene encodes CDR1 MDHEN and CDR2 SYDVKM. The CDR3 totals 15 residues. The CDR3 sequence: CASSLGAENTDTQYF. CDR3 coding DNA: TGTGCCAGCAGTTTAGGTGCGGAGAACACAGATACGCAGTATTTT.

The chain is built from TRBV28 and TRBJ2-1; D is uncertain. The CDR3 totals 13 residues. The V gene lost 2 bases and the J gene lost 4 bases, with 6 bases spanning the gap. Looked up from germline, CDR1 is MDHEN and CDR2 is SYDVKM. The CDR3 DNA reads as TGTGCCAGCAGTTTAGTGAGGTACAATGAGCAGTTCTTC. Protein sequence: CASSLVRYNEQFF.

The rearrangement joins TRBV11-2 to TRBJ2-3; 9 nucleotides line up with TRBD2. Germline V gene data show CDR1 as SGHAT and CDR2 as FQNNGV. The CDR3 length is 17 residues. J lost 4 bases, V lost 1 base, and 9 bases had no gene match. The chain's CDR3 is CASSLGRAGGHADTQYF. The CDR3 DNA follows: TGTGCCAGCAGCTTAGGACGGGCGGGAGGGCATGCAGATACGCAGTATTTT.

The chain uses TRBV13 and TRBJ2-7; unclear D gene. Trimming cost V 5 bases and J 0 bases, with 2 bases left between them. CDR3 size: 11 residues. From germline, CDR1 is PRHDT and CDR2 FYEKMQ (reference sequence). The CDR3 nucleotides read TGTGCCAGCAGCCGCTCCTACGAGCAGTACTTC. Protein sequence: CASSRSYEQYF. Together with reference TRBV13 and TRBJ2-7, the CDR3 gives the full variable domain: AAGVIQSPRHLIKEKRETATLKCYPIPRHDTVYWYQQGPGQDPQFLISFYEKMQSDKGSIPDRFSAQQFSDYHSELNMSSLELGDSALYFCASSRSYEQYFGPGTRLTVT.